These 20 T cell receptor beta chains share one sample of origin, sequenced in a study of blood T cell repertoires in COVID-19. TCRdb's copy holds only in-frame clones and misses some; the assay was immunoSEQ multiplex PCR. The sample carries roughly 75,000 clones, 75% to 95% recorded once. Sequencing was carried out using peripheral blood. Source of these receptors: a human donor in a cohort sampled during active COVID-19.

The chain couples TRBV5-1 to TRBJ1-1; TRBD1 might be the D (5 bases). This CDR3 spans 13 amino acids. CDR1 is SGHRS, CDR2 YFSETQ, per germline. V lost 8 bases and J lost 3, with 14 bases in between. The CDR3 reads CASVGAVDTEAFF. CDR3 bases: TGCGCCAGTGTTGGGGCAGTGGACACTGAAGCTTTCTTT.

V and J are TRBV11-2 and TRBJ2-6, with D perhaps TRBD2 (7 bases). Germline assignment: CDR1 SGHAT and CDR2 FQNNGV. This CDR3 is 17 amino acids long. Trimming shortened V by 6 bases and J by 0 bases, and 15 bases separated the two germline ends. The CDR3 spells CASRKAGEGSGANVLTF. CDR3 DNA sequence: TGTGCCAGCAGAAAGGCAGGGGAGGGCTCTGGGGCCAACGTCCTGACTTTC.

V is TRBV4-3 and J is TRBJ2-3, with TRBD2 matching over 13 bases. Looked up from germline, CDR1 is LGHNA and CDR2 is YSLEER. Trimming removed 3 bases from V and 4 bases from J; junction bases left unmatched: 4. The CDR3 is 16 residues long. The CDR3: CASSQLLAGGPDTQYF. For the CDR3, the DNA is TGCGCCAGCAGCCAGCTACTAGCGGGGGGGCCAGATACGCAGTATTTT.

The CDR3 is CAWSVQWTENTEAFF. The CDR3 coding sequence is TGTGCCTGGAGTGTACAGTGGACAGAGAACACTGAAGCTTTCTTT. The chain combines TRBV30 with TRBJ1-1; D is possibly TRBD1 (6 bases). Germline-derived CDR1 and CDR2 are GTSNPN and SVGIG (reference sequence). V was trimmed by 0 bases and J by 1 base, leaving 12 bases between them. This CDR3 region has 15 residues.

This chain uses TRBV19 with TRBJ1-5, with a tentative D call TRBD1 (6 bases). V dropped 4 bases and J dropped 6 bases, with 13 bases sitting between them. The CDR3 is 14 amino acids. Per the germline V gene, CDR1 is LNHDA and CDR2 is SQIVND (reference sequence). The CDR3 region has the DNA TGTGCCAGTAGTACTACAGGGAATAGTCAGCCCCAGCATTTT. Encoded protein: CASSTTGNSQPQHF.

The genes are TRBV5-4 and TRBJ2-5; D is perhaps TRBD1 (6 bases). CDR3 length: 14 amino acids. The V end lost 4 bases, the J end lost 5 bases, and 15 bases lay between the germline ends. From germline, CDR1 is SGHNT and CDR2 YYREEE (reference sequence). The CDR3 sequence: CASSNPGEPETQYF. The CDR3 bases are TGTGCCAGCAGCAATCCAGGGGAACCCGAGACCCAGTACTTC.

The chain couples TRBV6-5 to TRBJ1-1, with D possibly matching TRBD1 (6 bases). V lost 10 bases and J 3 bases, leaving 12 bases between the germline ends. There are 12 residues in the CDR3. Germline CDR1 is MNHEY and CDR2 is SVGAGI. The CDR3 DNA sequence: TGTGCCACTACGGACAGATACACTGAAGCTTTCTTT. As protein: CATTDRYTEAFF.

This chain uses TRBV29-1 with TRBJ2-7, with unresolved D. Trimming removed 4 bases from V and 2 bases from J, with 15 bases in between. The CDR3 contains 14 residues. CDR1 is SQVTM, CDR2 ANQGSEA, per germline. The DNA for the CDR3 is TGCAGCGTTGCTTCGACTGGAGTGACCTACGAGCAGTACTTC. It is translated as CSVASTGVTYEQYF.

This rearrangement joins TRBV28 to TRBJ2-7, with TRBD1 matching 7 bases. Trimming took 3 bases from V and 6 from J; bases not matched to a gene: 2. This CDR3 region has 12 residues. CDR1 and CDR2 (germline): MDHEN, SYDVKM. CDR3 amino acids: CASSLTGREQYF. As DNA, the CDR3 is TGTGCCAGCAGTTTGACAGGGCGCGAGCAGTACTTC.

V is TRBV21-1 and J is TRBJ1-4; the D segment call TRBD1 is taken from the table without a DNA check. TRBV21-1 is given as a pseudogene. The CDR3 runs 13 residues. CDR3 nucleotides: TGTGCCAGCCCCCCCAATCAGTGGGAAAAACTGTTTTTT. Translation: CASPPNQWEKLFF.

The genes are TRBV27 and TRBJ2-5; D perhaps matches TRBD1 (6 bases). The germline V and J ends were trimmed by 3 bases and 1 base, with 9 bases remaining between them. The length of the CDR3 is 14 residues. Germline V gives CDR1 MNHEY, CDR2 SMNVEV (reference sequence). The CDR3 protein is CASSLGHLQETQYF. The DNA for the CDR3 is TGTGCCAGCAGTTTGGGACACCTCCAAGAGACCCAGTACTTC.

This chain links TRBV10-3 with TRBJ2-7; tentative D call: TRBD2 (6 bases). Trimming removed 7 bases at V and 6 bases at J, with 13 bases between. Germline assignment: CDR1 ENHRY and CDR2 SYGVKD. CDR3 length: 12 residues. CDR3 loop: CAIKDGGAEQYF. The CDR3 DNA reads TGTGCCATCAAGGACGGCGGGGCCGAGCAGTACTTC.

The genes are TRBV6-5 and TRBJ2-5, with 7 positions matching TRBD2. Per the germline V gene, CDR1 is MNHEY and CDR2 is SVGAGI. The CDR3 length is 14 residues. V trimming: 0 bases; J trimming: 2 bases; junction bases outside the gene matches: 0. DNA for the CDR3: TGTGCCAGCAGTTACTCGGGGGGGCAAGAGACCCAGTACTTC. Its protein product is CASSYSGGQETQYF.

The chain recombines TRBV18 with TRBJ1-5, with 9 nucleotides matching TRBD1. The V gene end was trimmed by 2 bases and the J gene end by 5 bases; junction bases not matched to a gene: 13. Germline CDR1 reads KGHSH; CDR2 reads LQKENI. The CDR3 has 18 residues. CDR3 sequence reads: CASSPGGSKGQGDQPQHF. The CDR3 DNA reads TGTGCCAGCTCACCAGGGGGGTCAAAGGGACAGGGCGATCAGCCCCAGCATTTT.

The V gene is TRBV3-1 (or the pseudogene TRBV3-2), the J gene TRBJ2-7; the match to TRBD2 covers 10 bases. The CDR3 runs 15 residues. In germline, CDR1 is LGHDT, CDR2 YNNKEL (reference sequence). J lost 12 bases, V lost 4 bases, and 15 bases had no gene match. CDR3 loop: CASSLSGASGGAGYF. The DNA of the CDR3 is TGTGCCAGCAGCCTCTCCGGGGCTAGCGGGGGCGCGGGGTACTTC.

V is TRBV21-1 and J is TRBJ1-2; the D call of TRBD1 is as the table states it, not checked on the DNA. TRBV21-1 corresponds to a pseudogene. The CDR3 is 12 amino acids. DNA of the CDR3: TGTGACTTCAAAAAGGACAGATATGGCTACACCTTC. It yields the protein CDFKKDRYGYTF.

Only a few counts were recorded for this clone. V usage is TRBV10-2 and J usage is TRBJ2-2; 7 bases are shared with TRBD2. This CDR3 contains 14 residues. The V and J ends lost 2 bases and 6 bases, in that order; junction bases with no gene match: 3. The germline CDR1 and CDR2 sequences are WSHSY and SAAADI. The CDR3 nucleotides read TGCGCCAGCAGTGAGCGGGGGGAACCCGGGGAGCTGTTTTTT. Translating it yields CASSERGEPGELFF.

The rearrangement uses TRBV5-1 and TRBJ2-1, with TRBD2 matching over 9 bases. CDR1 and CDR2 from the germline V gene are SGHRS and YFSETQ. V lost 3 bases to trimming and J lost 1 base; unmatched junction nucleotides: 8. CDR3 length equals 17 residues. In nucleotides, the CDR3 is TGCGCCAGCAGCTCCCTCCCTCTAGCGGGGTCCTACAATGAGCAGTTCTTC. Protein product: CASSSLPLAGSYNEQFF.

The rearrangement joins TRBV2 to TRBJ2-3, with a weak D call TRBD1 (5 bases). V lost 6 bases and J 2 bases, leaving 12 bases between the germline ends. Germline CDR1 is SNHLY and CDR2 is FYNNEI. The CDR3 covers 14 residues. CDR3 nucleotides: TGTGCCAGCAGAGCAGACAGCCACACAGATACGCAGTATTTT. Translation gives CASRADSHTDTQYF.

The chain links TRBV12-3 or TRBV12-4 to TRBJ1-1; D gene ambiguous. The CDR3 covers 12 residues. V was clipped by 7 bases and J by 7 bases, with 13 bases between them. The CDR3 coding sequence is TGTGCCAGCACCGACTTCGCCTTTGAAGCTTTCTTT. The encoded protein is CASTDFAFEAFF.